The 2 T cell receptor beta chains below come from one sample, sequenced in a study of blood T cell repertoires in COVID-19. Clones were read by immunoSEQ multiplex PCR, and TCRdb kept only the in-frame ones, dropping some. The table has around 68,000 clones, 80% to 85% seen once. The sample taken for sequencing was peripheral blood. Receptor source: a human donor in a cohort sampled during active COVID-19.

V is TRBV7-2 and J is TRBJ1-4; 7 bases map to TRBD1. V shed 10 bases, J shed 2 bases, and the junction held 13 bases outside the gene matches. The V gene's germline CDR1 is SGHTA and CDR2 FQGNSA. The CDR3 loop spans 16 amino acids. CDR3 coding DNA: TGTGCCACCCAGCTTAGGACAGGCGGGACTAATGAAAAACTGTTTTTT. Protein sequence: CATQLRTGGTNEKLFF.

The V call is TRBV30, the J call TRBJ1-3; D possibly corresponds to TRBD1 (5 bases). CDR3 length equals 14 residues. Trimming left V 2 bases short and J 8 bases short, with 16 bases between. Germline V gene lookup returns CDR1 GTSNPN and CDR2 SVGIG (reference sequence). This chain's CDR3 is CAWSRRGGAYTIYF. The CDR3 DNA is TGTGCCTGGAGTCGTCGGGGGGGAGCGTACACCATATATTTT.